This T cell receptor beta chain was retrieved from a study of technical replicates of blood from a few donors. The CDR3 runs 13 residues. V lost 1 base and J lost 7, with 10 bases in between. Germline loops: CDR1 LGHNA, CDR2 YNFKEQ. The assay was immunoSEQ multiplex PCR, and TCRdb's table has in-frame clones only and misses some. The repertoire holds about 82,000 clones, around 96% seen once, with about 0.41% in the top ten. Sample: T cells isolated from PBMCs. The chain carries TRBV4-2 and TRBJ1-1; the D is unclear. The TCR sequence derives from a human donor in good health. The CDR3 region is CASSQAVPLEAFF. In DNA form, the CDR3 reads TGTGCCAGCAGCCAAGCAGTCCCGCTTGAAGCTTTCTTT.